This T cell receptor (beta chain) was identified in a study of Graves' ophthalmopathy and Graves' hyperthyroidism (dated by TCRdb to between 2018 and 2020). For the study in its entirety: A patient counted as having stable hyperthyroidism if there was no progression to ophthalmopathy within 18 months of follow-up. To explore V-J signatures distinguishing ophthalmopathy from hyperthyroidism, a discovery set of 100 patients (about 44 ophthalmopathy, over 55 stable hyperthyroidism) was enrolled. In a handful of hyperthyroidism patients, the T-cell repertoires found in thyroid tissue were compared with those found in blood. The study used TCR beta repertoire signatures to distinguish Graves' ophthalmopathy from Graves' hyperthyroidism and to predict progression to ophthalmopathy. Following sample collection, hyperthyroidism patients were given methimazole at a starting dose of 30 mg daily, and ophthalmopathy patients were given high-dose intravenous methylprednisolone. An independent validation cohort was composed of fewer than 20 hyperthyroidism patients and around 16 patients who later progressed from hyperthyroidism to ophthalmopathy. In total, some 130 blood samples were TCR-sequenced: 40 to 45 ophthalmopathy, around 75 hyperthyroidism and around 17 hyperthyroidism-to-ophthalmopathy patients. Points the paper makes about the study in general: Most of the expanded thyroid clonotypes with a frequency above 0.001 were also detected in blood, and it was suggested that the thyroid immune response may be reflected by blood repertoires. Ophthalmopathy was separated from stable hyperthyroidism by the 13-signature model with around 89% sensitivity and 81.08% specificity in cross-validation and with 80%/75% in the test set. No statistical method was used to set the sample size in advance, and the investigators knew which group each participant was assigned to. In validation, the model predicted ophthalmopathy progression with 70.59% sensitivity and 72.22% specificity; more than ten predicted patients were CT-confirmed with GO in a median of about 6.2 months.

The CDR3 goes from the cysteine to the phenylalanine over 14 residues. Of all the DNA, just the CDR3 is kept, 42 bases in frame from base 1. From a lookup of the germline V gene, CDR1 and CDR2 are SQVTM and ANQGSEA. Hyperthyroidism patients were newly diagnosed, with disease duration under 2 months, and aged 18 to 65 years. Patients with other autoimmune diseases, uncontrolled infections, pregnancy or lactation were excluded from the study. Diagnosis relied on clinical symptoms, serum thyroxine, TRAb, thyroid ultrasound and orbital computed tomography. Trizol reagent was used to extract the total RNA, and its quality was then checked on an Agilent 2100 Bioanalyzer. TCR beta CDR3 regions were amplified from RNA transcripts for repertoire sequencing. The first round was an RT-PCR using HTBI primers with the Qiagen OneStep RT-PCR kit, and this first round was followed by a second-round multiplex PCR, then size selection and purification. Libraries were sequenced paired-end with 100 bp reads on an Illumina HiSeq2000. As for how the authors treated the data: SOAPnuke was used to process the reads, removing any read that contained adapters or uncalled bases, had a mean Phred below 15, or lacked an exact match to the constant primer or identifier. High-quality paired reads were merged with COPE v1.2.5. Clonotypes were defined as unique nucleotide sequences and were aligned to IMGT TRB V, D and J references using MiTCR v1.1. Only V-J combinations with frequency above 0.0001 were analysed, covering approximately 99% of repertoires. For each V-J combination, a TCR clonal expansion and chaos score was defined as F50 clonal expansion divided by the chaos observed in the TCRdist matrix. Welch's t-statistics and random forest were used to reduce features to about 14 V-J combinations, which were fed into a naive Bayes classifier. The Morisita-Horn index was used to measure how similar the thyroid and blood repertoires were. The public reads were reanalyzed by TCRdb: fastp trimming at Q25, MiXCR alignment, in-frame beta chains only. Under each unique CDR3 protein, matching rows form one entry showing the most common genes and DNA. The V and J calls were not made by the authors but by TCRdb's processing. The sample table holds more than 1,000,000 distinct CDR3 sequences, of which roughly 35% were seen once. Over 8.5% of the sample belongs to the ten largest clones.

Notes on this clonotype: The clone's antigen remains unknown. One junction end does not reproduce the germline sequence, and a read error may be involved.

Sequencing was done on a sample of peripheral blood or thyroid tissue (not recorded which). The chain joins TRBV29-1 to TRBJ2-7; the D region is possibly TRBD1 or TRBD2, each matching across 5 bases. The clonotype originates from an adult man with Graves' hyperthyroidism. The DNA reads as follows: TGCAGCGTCGAACCGGGACGAGGGACCTACGAGCAGCACTTC. It codes for CSVEPGRGTYEQHF.